The 27 T cell receptor beta chains presented below share a single source sample, sequenced in a study of cytomegalovirus exposure and HLA in healthy donors. The PCR ran on 60 Vbeta and 13 Jbeta primers. Using immunoSEQ multiplex PCR, the repertoire was profiled, and TCRdb retains in-frame clones only, with some absent. The sample yields some 160,000 clones, around four fifths seen once. Input material: PBMCs. The receptors were gathered from a boy between 2 and 10 years old in good health and CMV-seronegative.

This chain connects TRBV5-1 to TRBJ1-6; D not resolved. The CDR3 is 13 amino acids. Germline V CDR1 and CDR2: SGHRS, YFSETQ. V lost 5 bases to trimming and J lost 4 bases, with 7 bases between them. The CDR3 bases are TGCGCCAGCAGGGAGGATTATAATTCACCCCTCCACTTT. Translation gives CASREDYNSPLHF.

V is TRBV27 and J is TRBJ2-7; the match to TRBD2 covers 13 bases. CDR1 and CDR2 (germline): MNHEY, SMNVEV (reference sequence). V lost 2 bases, J lost 7 bases, and 8 bases stayed unmatched. This CDR3 spans 16 amino acids. CDR3 sequence: CASSLGSGLAGEEQYF. CDR3 sequence (DNA): TGTGCCAGCAGTTTAGGGTCCGGACTAGCGGGAGAGGAGCAGTACTTC.

The chain couples TRBV10-3 to TRBJ1-2; TRBD1 matches at 11 bases. The CDR3 consists of 13 residues. With 6 bases clipped from V and 8 bases from J, the junction kept 5 bases outside the gene matches. The germline V gene encodes CDR1 ENHRY and CDR2 SYGVKD. The CDR3 sequence: CAIRDRGLGGYTF. The DNA of the CDR3 is TGTGCCATCAGGGACAGGGGGCTGGGGGGCTACACCTTC.

V and J are TRBV21-1 and TRBJ2-1; TRBD1, the table's D call, was not compared with the DNA. TRBV21-1 is described as a pseudogene. The CDR3 is 15 residues long. The CDR3 coding sequence is TGTGCCAGCAGCAACGAGCAGGAATCCTACAATGAGCAGTTCTTC. Translated: CASSNEQESYNEQFF.

This sequence joins TRBV7-2 and TRBJ2-2; TRBD1 matches at 7 bases. Germline V gene data show CDR1 as SGHTA and CDR2 as FQGNSA. Germline trimming cut 7 bases from V and 0 bases from J; bases unmatched to any gene: 5. CDR3 length: 15 amino acids. Here the CDR3 DNA reads TGTGCCAGCACTAGACAGGGATCGAACACCGGGGAGCTGTTTTTT. Its translation is CASTRQGSNTGELFF.

The chain uses TRBV5-6 and TRBJ1-1; D is perhaps TRBD1 (6 bases). CDR1 is SGHDT, CDR2 YYEEEE, per germline. This CDR3 spans 16 amino acids. V was pared by 3 bases and J by 1 base, with 16 bases between. This CDR3 is CASSSGGGGWNTEAFF. CDR3 in DNA: TGTGCCAGCAGCTCGGGAGGGGGGGGATGGAACACTGAAGCTTTCTTT.

This chain uses TRBV29-1 with TRBJ2-7; 10 bases align to TRBD2. Per germline, CDR1 SQVTM and CDR2 ANQGSEA. The CDR3 runs 15 residues. The J segment lost 4 bases and the V segment lost 2 bases, leaving 8 bases of the junction unmatched. The CDR3 here is CSVELFLAGEYEQYF. In nucleotides, the CDR3 is TGCAGCGTTGAACTGTTCCTAGCGGGAGAGTACGAGCAGTACTTC.

This chain uses TRBV11-1 with TRBJ2-2; D perhaps matches TRBD2 (6 bases). Per germline, CDR1 SGHAT and CDR2 FQDESV (reference sequence). Trimming cost V 5 bases and J 7 bases, with 14 bases left between them. The CDR3 runs to 14 residues. The chain's CDR3 is CASSVLSRGGELFF. The CDR3 nucleotides read TGTGCCAGCAGCGTCCTTTCGCGGGGCGGGGAGCTGTTTTTT.

The V call is TRBV7-8, the J call TRBJ2-7, with D possibly matching TRBD1 (5 bases). Deletions cut 5 bases from V and 0 bases from J, with 11 bases between. The CDR3 has 14 residues. The V gene's germline CDR1 is SGHVS and CDR2 FQNEAQ. In nucleotides, the CDR3 is TGTGCCAGCAGCGGGGCTTTCGGCTCCTACGAGCAGTACTTC. This codes for CASSGAFGSYEQYF.

This chain connects TRBV5-4 to TRBJ1-1; D uncertain. The CDR3 spans 13 residues. Germline CDR1 reads SGHNT; CDR2 reads YYREEE (reference sequence). Between the trimmed V and J ends, which lost 7 bases and 5 bases, there was a span of 15 bases. The CDR3 nucleotides are TGTGCCAGCGGTATGAAGGGAGGTACTGAAGCTTTCTTT. Protein: CASGMKGGTEAFF.

The chain combines TRBV9 with TRBJ1-2; 7 nucleotides line up with TRBD1. The J segment lost 5 bases and the V segment lost 4 bases, leaving 14 bases of the junction unmatched. Germline assignment: CDR1 SGDLS and CDR2 YYNGEE. The CDR3 runs 16 residues. The CDR3 sequence is CASSPRGQGVSYGYTF. The DNA of the CDR3 is TGTGCCAGCAGCCCCCGGGGGCAGGGGGTTAGTTATGGCTACACCTTC. The full variable domain, rest sourced from reference TRBV9 and TRBJ1-2, is DSGVTQTPKHLITATGQRVTLRCSPRSGDLSVYWYQQSLDQGLQFLIQYYNGEERAKGNILERFSAQQFPDLHSELNLSSLELGDSALYFCASSPRGQGVSYGYTFGSGTRLTVV.

The CDR3 DNA reads as TGCAGCGTTGAATATCTACCGCGGGGGTTGGCCCACGAGCAGTACTTC. Its protein is CSVEYLPRGLAHEQYF. The V call is TRBV29-1, the J call TRBJ2-7, with TRBD2 matching over 7 bases. V was pared by 2 bases and J by 5 bases, with 15 bases of the junction left unmatched. CDR1 and CDR2 (germline): SQVTM, ANQGSEA. CDR3 size: 16 residues.

V gene TRBV29-1 combines with J gene TRBJ1-2; TRBD1 matches 9 bases. Germline CDR1 is SQVTM and CDR2 is ANQGSEA. The CDR3 length is 12 residues. Trimming removed 5 bases from V and 6 bases from J; junction bases left unmatched: 4. DNA of the CDR3: TGCAGCGTTTCAAGGGACAGGGATGGCTACACCTTC. Translating it yields CSVSRDRDGYTF. Full variable domain (outside the CDR3, taken from reference TRBV29-1 and TRBJ1-2): SAVISQKPSRDICQRGTSLTIQCQVDSQVTMMFWYRQQPGQSLTLIATANQGSEATYESGFVIDKFPISRPNLTFSTLTVSNMSPEDSSIYLCSVSRDRDGYTFGSGTRLTVV.

For the CDR3, the DNA is TGTGCCAGCATCCCCGTGGGGAGTGAGATTAAGAATAGCAATCAGCCCCAGCATTTT. The encoded protein is CASIPVGSEIKNSNQPQHF. V usage is TRBV7-3 and J usage is TRBJ1-5; D gene ambiguous. With 7 bases removed from V and 0 bases from J, the gap between germline ends came to 25 bases. The germline CDR1 and CDR2 sequences are SGHTA and FQGTGA. There are 19 residues in the CDR3.

The gene calls are TRBV7-9 and TRBJ2-1, with TRBD1 matching 7 bases. J was trimmed by 2 bases and V by 4 bases; bases with no gene match: 2. The germline CDR1 and CDR2 sequences are SEHNR and FQNEAQ (reference sequence). This CDR3 is 14 amino acids long. The CDR3 DNA follows: TGTGCCAGCAGCTCAGGGGGAACCTACAATGAGCAGTTCTTC. It encodes CASSSGGTYNEQFF.

This clone was detected only a few times. The genes are TRBV2 and TRBJ2-7; tentatively, D is TRBD2 (5 bases). Germline assignment: CDR1 SNHLY and CDR2 FYNNEI. The CDR3 is 11 residues long. The germline V and J ends were trimmed by 10 bases and 7 bases, with 14 bases remaining between them. The chain's CDR3 is CATGVEGEQYF. In DNA form, the CDR3 reads TGTGCCACCGGGGTCGAGGGAGAGCAGTACTTC.

The chain joins TRBV12-5 to TRBJ2-5, with D perhaps matching TRBD1 (6 bases). The CDR3 is made up of 14 amino acids. The V end lost 6 bases, the J end lost 6 bases, and 17 bases lay between the germline ends. Germline lookup yields CDR1 LGHNT and CDR2 FRNRAP. This chain's CDR3 is CASGLGPRGKTQYF. In DNA form, the CDR3 reads TGTGCTAGTGGCCTTGGACCTAGGGGGAAGACCCAGTACTTC.

This chain's CDR3 is CASSRDRREETQYF. CDR3 coding DNA: TGTGCCAGCAGCCGGGACAGGCGGGAGGAGACCCAGTACTTC. The rearrangement uses TRBV7-2 and TRBJ2-5, with a tentative D call TRBD1 (8 bases). The germline V gene encodes CDR1 SGHTA and CDR2 FQGNSA. Trimming cost V 5 bases and J 5 bases, with 15 bases left between them. The CDR3 consists of 14 residues.

The CDR3 here is CSVRGDRANYGYTF. CDR3 coding DNA: TGCAGCGTAAGGGGGGACAGAGCTAACTATGGCTACACCTTC. The chain is built from TRBV29-1 and TRBJ1-2; 7 bases are a match to TRBD1. The CDR3 has 14 residues. J was trimmed by 0 bases and V by 6 bases; bases with no gene match: 7. Germline V lookup: CDR1 SQVTM, CDR2 ANQGSEA.

J is TRBJ2-2 and V is TRBV9; tentative D call: TRBD2 (7 bases). The CDR3 has 19 amino acids. With 3 bases removed from V and 0 bases from J, the gap between germline ends came to 21 bases. Germline CDR1 SGDLS, CDR2 YYNGEE. CDR3 region: CASSDHSLRGGTNTGELFF. Written as DNA, the CDR3 is TGTGCCAGCAGCGACCACTCCCTTCGCGGGGGCACGAACACCGGGGAGCTGTTTTTT.

This chain uses TRBV2 with TRBJ2-5, with a possible D match to TRBD1 (6 bases). In germline, CDR1 is SNHLY, CDR2 FYNNEI. There are 13 residues in the CDR3. The germline V and J ends were trimmed by 5 bases and 2 bases, with 9 bases remaining between them. CDR3 coding DNA: TGTGCCAGCAGTACGGACAGTCAAGAGACCCAGTACTTC. The encoded protein is CASSTDSQETQYF. Based on the CDR3 plus reference TRBV2 and TRBJ2-5, the full variable domain is EPEVTQTPSHQVTQMGQEVILRCVPISNHLYFYWYRQILGQKVEFLVSFYNNEISEKSEIFDDQFSVERPDGSNFTLKIRSTKLEDSAMYFCASSTDSQETQYFGPGTRLLVL.

CDR3 sequence reads: CASSGPTGNTEAFF. The CDR3 DNA sequence: TGTGCCAGCAGCGGGCCTACAGGGAACACTGAAGCTTTCTTT. This rearrangement joins TRBV9 to TRBJ1-1; tentative D call: TRBD1 (5 bases). Between the trimmed V and J ends, which lost 3 bases and 1 base, there was a span of 10 bases. There are 14 residues in the CDR3. Germline loops: CDR1 SGDLS, CDR2 YYNGEE.

This clone was seen a handful of times. The CDR3 nucleotides are TGTGCCAGCACCAGGCCCCCAGGGGCCACTGAAGCTTTCTTT. Its protein product is CASTRPPGATEAFF. The chain joins TRBV6-6 to TRBJ1-1, with a weak D call TRBD1 (6 bases). This CDR3 contains 14 residues. Germline loops: CDR1 MNHNY, CDR2 SVGAGI (reference sequence). Trimming left V 7 bases short and J 4 bases short, with 16 bases between.

The chain is built from TRBV28 and TRBJ1-4; tentative D call: TRBD1 (6 bases). The CDR3 length is 14 residues. V was cut by 10 bases and J by 1 base, with 13 bases left in between. The germline V gene encodes CDR1 MDHEN and CDR2 SYDVKM. This CDR3 reads CAIRGGVTNEKLFF. The CDR3, as DNA: TGTGCCATAAGGGGGGGGGTAACTAATGAAAAACTGTTTTTT.

The CDR3 loop is CASSYRGAGELFF. CDR3 in DNA: TGTGCCAGCAGTTACAGGGGGGCCGGGGAGCTGTTTTTT. The chain carries TRBV28 and TRBJ2-2; TRBD1 aligns across 8 bases. The CDR3 extends over 13 amino acids. Germline V gene data show CDR1 as MDHEN and CDR2 as SYDVKM. J lost 6 bases, V lost 4 bases, and 1 base had no gene match. Full variable domain (missing parts from reference TRBV28 and TRBJ2-2): DVKVTQSSRYLVKRTGEKVFLECVQDMDHENMFWYRQDPGLGLRLIYFSYDVKMKEKGDIPEGYSVSREKKERFSLILESASTNQTSMYLCASSYRGAGELFFGEGSRLTVL.

This rearrangement joins TRBV6-1 to TRBJ1-5; D gene ambiguous. The ends were cut back, 6 bases at V and 8 bases at J, with 14 bases in the middle. The CDR3 extends over 13 amino acids. In germline, CDR1 is MNHNS, CDR2 SASEGT. Here the CDR3 reads CASSVTGKEPQHF. In DNA form, the CDR3 reads TGTGCCAGCAGCGTGACTGGAAAGGAGCCCCAGCATTTT.

This clone appeared a single time. The CDR3 nucleotides read TGCGCCAGCAGTACCACCGGCGGGGACACCATATATTTT. It is translated as CASSTTGGDTIYF. The chain combines TRBV5-1 with TRBJ1-3; D is uncertain. CDR3 length: 13 residues. Germline V CDR1 and CDR2: SGHRS, YFSETQ. The V end was cut by 5 bases, the J end by 8 bases, with 14 bases between.